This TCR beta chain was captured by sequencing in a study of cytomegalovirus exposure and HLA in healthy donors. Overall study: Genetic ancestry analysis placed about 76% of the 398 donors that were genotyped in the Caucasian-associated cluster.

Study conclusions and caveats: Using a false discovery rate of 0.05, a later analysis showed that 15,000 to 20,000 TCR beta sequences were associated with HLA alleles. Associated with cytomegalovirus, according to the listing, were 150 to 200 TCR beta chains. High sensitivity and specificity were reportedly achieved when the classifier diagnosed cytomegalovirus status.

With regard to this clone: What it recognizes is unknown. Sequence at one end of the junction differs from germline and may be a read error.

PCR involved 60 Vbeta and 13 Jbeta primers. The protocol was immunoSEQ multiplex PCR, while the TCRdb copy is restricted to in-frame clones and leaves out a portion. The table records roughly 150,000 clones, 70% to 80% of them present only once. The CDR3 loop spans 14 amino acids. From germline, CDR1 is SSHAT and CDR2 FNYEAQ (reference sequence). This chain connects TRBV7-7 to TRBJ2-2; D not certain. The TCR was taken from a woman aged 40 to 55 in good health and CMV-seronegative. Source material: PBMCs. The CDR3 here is CASSLDLHTGELFF. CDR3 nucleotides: TGTGCTAGCAGCTTAGACTTGCACACCGGGGAGCTGTTTTTT.